This T cell receptor beta chain was sequenced in a study of human versus mouse CDR3 diversity and MHC coevolution. At the level of the study: The immunoSEQ assay reportedly detects one in 200,000 T cells. Study-level results: By iCHAO1, human TCR beta clonotypes numbered some 1.5 million, the most. On average, humans showed more CDR3 deletions and insertions than mice. The lowest clonal inequality scores came from most of the three human donors.

This CDR3 has 16 residues. Unmatched junction bases numbered 7, after V lost 2 bases and J lost 5 bases. Germline assignment: CDR1 MNHNS and CDR2 SASEGT. Profiling relied on immunoSEQ multiplex PCR, and the TCRdb table lists in-frame clones only, not all of them. In the table there are 60,000 or so clones, around 94% of which are singletons. Comment on this clone: Its specificity is unknown.

Sequenced sample: naive CD4+ T cells from blood. The subset is: CD45RO-negative CD62L-positive naive CD4 T cells. V is TRBV6-1 and J is TRBJ2-1; 9 bases match TRBD1. This sequence was found in a person aged 55-75 years in good health. The CDR3 coding sequence is TGTGCCAGCAGTGAACGGACAGGGGCTTATAACAATGAGCAGTTCTTC. Amino acids: CASSERTGAYNNEQFF.